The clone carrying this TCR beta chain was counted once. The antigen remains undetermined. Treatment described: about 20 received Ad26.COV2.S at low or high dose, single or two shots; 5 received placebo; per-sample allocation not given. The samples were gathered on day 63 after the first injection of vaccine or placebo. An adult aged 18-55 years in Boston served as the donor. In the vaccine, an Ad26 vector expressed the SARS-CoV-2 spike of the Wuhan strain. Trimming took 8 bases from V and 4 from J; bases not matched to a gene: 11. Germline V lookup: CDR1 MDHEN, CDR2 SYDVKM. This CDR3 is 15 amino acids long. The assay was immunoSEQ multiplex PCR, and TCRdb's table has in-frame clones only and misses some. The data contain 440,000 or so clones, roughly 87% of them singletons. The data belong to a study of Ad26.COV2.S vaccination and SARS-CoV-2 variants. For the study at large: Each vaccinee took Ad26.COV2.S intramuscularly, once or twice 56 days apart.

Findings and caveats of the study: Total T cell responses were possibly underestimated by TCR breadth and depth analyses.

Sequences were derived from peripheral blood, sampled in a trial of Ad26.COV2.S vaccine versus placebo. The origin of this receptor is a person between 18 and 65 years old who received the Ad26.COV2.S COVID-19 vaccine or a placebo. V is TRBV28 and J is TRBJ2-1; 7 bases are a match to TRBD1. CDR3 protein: CASLPTGRDYNEQFF. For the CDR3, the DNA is TGTGCCAGCCTGCCGACAGGGAGAGATTACAATGAGCAGTTCTTC.